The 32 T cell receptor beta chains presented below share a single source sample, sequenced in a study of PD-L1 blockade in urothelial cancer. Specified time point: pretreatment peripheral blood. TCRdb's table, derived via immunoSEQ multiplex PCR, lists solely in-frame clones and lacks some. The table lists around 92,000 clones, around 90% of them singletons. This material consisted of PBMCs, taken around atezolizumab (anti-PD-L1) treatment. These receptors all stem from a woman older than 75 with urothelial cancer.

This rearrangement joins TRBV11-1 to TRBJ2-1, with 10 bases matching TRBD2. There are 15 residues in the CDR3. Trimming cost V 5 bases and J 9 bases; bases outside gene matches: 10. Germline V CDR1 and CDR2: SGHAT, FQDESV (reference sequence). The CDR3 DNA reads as TGTGCCAGCAGCGCCGCTAGCGGGAGTTTTATTGAGCAGTTCTTC. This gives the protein CASSAASGSFIEQFF.

In DNA, the CDR3 is TGTGCCTGGAGTCCCCGGGGAGGGCGGTCCGAGCAGTACTTC. Amino acid sequence: CAWSPRGGRSEQYF. This chain links TRBV30 with TRBJ2-7; 7 positions agree with TRBD2. Looked up from germline, CDR1 is GTSNPN and CDR2 is SVGIG (reference sequence). After removal of 2 bases from V and 6 bases from J, the junction contained 10 bases not matched to a gene. This CDR3 has 14 residues. The whole variable domain, filled in from reference TRBV30 and TRBJ2-7, reads SQTIHQWPATLVQPVGSPLSLECTVEGTSNPNLYWYRQAAGRGLQLLFYSVGIGQISSEVPQNLSASRPQDRQFILSSKKLLLSDSGFYLCAWSPRGGRSEQYFGPGTRLTVT.

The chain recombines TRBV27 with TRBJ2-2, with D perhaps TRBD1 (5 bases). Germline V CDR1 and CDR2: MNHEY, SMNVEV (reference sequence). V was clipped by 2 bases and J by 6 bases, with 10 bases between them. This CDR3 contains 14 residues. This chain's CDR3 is CASSLDRTSGELFF. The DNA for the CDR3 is TGTGCCAGCAGTTTAGACAGAACTTCCGGGGAGCTGTTTTTT.

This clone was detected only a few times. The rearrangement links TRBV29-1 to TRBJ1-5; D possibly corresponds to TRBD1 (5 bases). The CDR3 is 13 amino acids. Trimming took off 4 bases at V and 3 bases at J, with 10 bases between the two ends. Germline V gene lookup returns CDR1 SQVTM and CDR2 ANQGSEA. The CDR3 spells CSVVQGLNQPQHF. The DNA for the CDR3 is TGCAGCGTTGTGCAGGGCCTCAATCAGCCCCAGCATTTT.

CDR3 in amino acids: CASSLRPGLVGETQYF. In nucleotides, the CDR3 is TGTGCCAGCAGCCTCCGTCCGGGACTAGTGGGGGAGACCCAGTACTTC. The chain uses TRBV9 and TRBJ2-5, with 8 bases that match TRBD2. Germline CDR1 reads SGDLS; CDR2 reads YYNGEE. V dropped 4 bases and J dropped 5; count of bases not matched to a gene: 13. This CDR3 comprises 16 residues.

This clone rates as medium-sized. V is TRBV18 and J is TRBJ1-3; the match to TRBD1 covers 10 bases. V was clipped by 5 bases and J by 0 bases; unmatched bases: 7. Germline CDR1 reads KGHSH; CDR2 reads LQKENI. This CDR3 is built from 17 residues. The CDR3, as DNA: TGTGCCAGCTCATTTCGACAGGGGGCAAGCTCTGGAAACACCATATATTTT. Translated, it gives CASSFRQGASSGNTIYF.

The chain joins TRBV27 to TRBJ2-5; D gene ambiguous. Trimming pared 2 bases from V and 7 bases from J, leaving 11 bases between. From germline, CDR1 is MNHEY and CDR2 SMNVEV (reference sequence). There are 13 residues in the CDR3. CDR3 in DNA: TGTGCCAGCAGTTTAGGGCCCTTAGTGACCCAGTACTTC. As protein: CASSLGPLVTQYF.

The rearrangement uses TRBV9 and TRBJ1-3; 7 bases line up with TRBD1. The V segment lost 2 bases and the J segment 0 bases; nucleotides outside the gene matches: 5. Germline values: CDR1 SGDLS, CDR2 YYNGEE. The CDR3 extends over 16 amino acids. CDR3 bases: TGTGCCAGCAGCGTGGGCGGGACAGACTCTGGAAACACCATATATTTT. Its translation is CASSVGGTDSGNTIYF.

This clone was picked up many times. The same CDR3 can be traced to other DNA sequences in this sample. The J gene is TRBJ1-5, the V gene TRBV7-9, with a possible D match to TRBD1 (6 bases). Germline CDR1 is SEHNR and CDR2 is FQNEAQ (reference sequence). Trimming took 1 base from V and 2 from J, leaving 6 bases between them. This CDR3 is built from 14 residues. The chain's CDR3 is CASSLGQGNQPQHF. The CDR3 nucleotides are TGTGCCAGCAGCTTAGGACAGGGCAATCAGCCCCAGCATTTT.

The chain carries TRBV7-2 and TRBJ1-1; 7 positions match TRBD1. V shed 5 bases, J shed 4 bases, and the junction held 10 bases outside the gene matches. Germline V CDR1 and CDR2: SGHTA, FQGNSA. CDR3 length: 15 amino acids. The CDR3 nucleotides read TGTGCCAGCAGCATCCGACAGGGCCGGGGCACTGAAGCTTTCTTT. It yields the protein CASSIRQGRGTEAFF.

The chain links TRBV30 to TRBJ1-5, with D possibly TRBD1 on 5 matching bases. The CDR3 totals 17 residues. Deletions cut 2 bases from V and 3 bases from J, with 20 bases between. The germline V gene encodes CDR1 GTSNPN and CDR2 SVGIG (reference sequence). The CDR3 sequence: CAWSRRQGDGSNQPQHF. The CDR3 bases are TGTGCCTGGAGTCGACGGCAGGGTGACGGTTCCAATCAGCCCCAGCATTTT.

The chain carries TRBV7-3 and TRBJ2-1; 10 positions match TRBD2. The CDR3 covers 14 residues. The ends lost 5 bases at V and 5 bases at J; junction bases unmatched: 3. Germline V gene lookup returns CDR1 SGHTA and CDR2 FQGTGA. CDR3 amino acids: CASSLGLADNEQFF. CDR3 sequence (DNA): TGTGCCAGCAGCCTCGGACTAGCGGACAATGAGCAGTTCTTC.

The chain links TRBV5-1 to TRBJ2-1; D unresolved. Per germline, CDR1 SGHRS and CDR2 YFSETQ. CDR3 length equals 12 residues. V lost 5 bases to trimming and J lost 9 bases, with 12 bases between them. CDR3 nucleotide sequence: TGCGCCAGCAGTCGCGTGTCCGGTGAGCAGTTCTTC. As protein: CASSRVSGEQFF.

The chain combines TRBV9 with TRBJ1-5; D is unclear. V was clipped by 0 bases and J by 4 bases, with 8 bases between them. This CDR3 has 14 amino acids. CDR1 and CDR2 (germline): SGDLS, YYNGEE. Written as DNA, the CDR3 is TGTGCCAGCAGCGTAGGAAACAGAAATCAGCCCCAGCATTTT. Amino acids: CASSVGNRNQPQHF.

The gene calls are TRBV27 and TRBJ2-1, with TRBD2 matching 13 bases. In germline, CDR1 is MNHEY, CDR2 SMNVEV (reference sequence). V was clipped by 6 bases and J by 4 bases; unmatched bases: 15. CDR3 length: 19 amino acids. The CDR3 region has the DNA TGTGCCAGCAGCCGTTGGACTAGCGGGAGTGAGGGCCCTTACAATGAGCAGTTCTTC. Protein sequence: CASSRWTSGSEGPYNEQFF.

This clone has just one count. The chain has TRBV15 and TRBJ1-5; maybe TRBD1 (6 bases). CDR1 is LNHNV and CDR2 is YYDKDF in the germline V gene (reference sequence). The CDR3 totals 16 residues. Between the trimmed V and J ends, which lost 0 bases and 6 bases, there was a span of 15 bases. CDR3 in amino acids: CATSRDHPGAGQPQHF. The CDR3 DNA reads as TGTGCCACCAGCAGAGACCACCCAGGGGCAGGTCAGCCCCAGCATTTT. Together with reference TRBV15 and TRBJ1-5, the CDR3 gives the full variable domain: DAMVIQNPRYQVTQFGKPVTLSCSQTLNHNVMYWYQQKSSQAPKLLFHYYDKDFNNEADTPDNFQSRRPNTSFCFLDIRSPGLGDTAMYLCATSRDHPGAGQPQHFGDGTRLSIL.

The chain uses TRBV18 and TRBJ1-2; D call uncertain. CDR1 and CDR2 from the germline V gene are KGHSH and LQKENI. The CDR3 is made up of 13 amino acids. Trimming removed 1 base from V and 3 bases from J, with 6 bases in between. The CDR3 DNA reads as TGTGCCAGCTCACCACAGGCGGACTATGGCTACACCTTC. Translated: CASSPQADYGYTF. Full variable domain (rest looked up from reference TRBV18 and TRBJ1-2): NAGVMQNPRHLVRRRGQEARLRCSPMKGHSHVYWYRQLPEEGLKFMVYLQKENIIDESGMPKERFSAEFPKEGPSILRIQQVVRGDSAAYFCASSPQADYGYTFGSGTRLTVV.

CDR3 DNA sequence: TGCGCCAGCAGCTTGGGCGGGAGCCGCTACGAGCAGTACTTC. The encoded protein is CASSLGGSRYEQYF. The chain couples TRBV5-1 to TRBJ2-7; 7 positions agree with TRBD2. With V trimmed by 0 bases and J by 3 bases, 3 bases remained unmatched. The CDR3 extends over 14 amino acids. The germline V gene encodes CDR1 SGHRS and CDR2 YFSETQ.

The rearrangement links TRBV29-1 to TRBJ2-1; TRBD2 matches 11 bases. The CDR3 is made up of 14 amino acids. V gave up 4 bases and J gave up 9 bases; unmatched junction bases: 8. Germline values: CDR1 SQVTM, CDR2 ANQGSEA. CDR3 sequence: CSVGVAGGGGEQFF. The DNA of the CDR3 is TGCAGCGTTGGGGTAGCGGGAGGGGGGGGTGAGCAGTTCTTC.

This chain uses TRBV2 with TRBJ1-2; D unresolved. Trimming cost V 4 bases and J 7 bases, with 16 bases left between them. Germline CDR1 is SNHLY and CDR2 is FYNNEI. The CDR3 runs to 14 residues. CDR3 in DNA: TGTGCCAGCAGTGGAGCGGGTACGGGGAGTGGCTACACCTTC. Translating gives CASSGAGTGSGYTF.

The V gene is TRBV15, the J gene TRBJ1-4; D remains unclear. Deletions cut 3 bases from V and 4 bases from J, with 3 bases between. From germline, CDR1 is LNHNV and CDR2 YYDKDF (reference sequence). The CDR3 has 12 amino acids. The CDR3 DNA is TGTGCCACCAGCAGCAGTAATGAAAAACTGTTTTTT. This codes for CATSSSNEKLFF. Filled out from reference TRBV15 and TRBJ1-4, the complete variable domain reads DAMVIQNPRYQVTQFGKPVTLSCSQTLNHNVMYWYQQKSSQAPKLLFHYYDKDFNNEADTPDNFQSRRPNTSFCFLDIRSPGLGDTAMYLCATSSSNEKLFFGSGTQLSVL.

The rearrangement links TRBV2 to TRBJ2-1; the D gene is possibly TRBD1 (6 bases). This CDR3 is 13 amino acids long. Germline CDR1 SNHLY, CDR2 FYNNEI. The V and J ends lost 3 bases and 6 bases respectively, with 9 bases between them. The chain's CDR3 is CASSEGTRNEQFF. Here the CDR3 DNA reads TGTGCCAGCAGTGAGGGGACACGCAATGAGCAGTTCTTC.

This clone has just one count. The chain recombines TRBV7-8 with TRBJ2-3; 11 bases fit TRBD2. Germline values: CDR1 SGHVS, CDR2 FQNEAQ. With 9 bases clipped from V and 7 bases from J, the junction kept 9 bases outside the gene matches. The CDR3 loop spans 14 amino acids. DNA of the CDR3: TGTGCCAGTAAGCCCGGGACTAGCGGTTATACGCAGTATTTT. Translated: CASKPGTSGYTQYF.

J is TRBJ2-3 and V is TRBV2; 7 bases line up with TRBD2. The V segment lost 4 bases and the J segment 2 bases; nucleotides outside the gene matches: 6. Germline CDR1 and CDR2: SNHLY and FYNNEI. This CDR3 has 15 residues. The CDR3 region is CASSVASGPTDTQYF. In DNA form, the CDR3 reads TGTGCCAGCAGTGTGGCTAGCGGACCCACAGATACGCAGTATTTT.

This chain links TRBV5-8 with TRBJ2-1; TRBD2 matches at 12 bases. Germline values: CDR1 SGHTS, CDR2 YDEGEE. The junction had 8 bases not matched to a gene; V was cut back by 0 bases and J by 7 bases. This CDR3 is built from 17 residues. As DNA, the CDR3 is TGTGCCAGCAGCTTGGCCCTGACTAGCGGGAGTAAAAATGAGCAGTTCTTC. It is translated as CASSLALTSGSKNEQFF.

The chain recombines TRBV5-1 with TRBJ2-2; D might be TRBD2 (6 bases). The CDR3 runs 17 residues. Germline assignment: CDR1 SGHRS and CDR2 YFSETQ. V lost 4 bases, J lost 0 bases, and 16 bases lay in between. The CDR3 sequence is CASSASGVAANTGELFF. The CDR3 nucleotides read TGCGCCAGCAGCGCCAGTGGAGTAGCGGCGAACACCGGGGAGCTGTTTTTT.

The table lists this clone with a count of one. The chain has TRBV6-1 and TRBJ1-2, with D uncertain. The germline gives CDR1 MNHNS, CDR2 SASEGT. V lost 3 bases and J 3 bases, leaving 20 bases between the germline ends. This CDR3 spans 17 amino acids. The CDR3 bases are TGTGCCAGCAGTGATGACATCTCAGTCCCCTATGACTATGGCTACACCTTC. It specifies CASSDDISVPYDYGYTF.

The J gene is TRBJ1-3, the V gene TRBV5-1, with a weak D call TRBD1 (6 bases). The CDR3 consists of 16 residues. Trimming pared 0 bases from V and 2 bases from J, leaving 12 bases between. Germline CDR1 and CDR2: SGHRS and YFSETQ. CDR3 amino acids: CASSLGPTGTGNTIYF. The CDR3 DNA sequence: TGCGCCAGCAGCTTGGGACCGACAGGTACTGGAAACACCATATATTTT. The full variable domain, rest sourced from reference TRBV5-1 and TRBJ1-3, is KAGVTQTPRYLIKTRGQQVTLSCSPISGHRSVSWYQQTPGQGLQFLFEYFSETQRNKGNFPGRFSGRQFSNSRSEMNVSTLELGDSALYLCASSLGPTGTGNTIYFGEGSWLTVV.

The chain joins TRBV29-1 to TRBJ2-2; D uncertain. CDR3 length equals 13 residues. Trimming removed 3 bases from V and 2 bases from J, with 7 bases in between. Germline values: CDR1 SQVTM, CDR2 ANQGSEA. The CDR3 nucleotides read TGCAGCGTTGATTGGCAAAACACCGGGGAGCTGTTTTTT. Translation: CSVDWQNTGELFF.

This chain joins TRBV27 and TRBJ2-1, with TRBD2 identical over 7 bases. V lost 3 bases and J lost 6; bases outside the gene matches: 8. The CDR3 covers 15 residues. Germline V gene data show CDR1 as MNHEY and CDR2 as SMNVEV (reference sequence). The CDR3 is CASSFGTGGRNEQFF. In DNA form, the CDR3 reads TGTGCCAGCAGTTTCGGTACGGGAGGCCGCAATGAGCAGTTCTTC.

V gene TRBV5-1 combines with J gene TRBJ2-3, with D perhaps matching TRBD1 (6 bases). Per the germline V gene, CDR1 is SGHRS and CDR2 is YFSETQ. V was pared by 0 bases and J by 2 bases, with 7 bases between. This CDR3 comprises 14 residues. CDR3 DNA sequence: TGCGCCAGCAGCTTGGGGACAGTCACAGATACGCAGTATTTT. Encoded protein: CASSLGTVTDTQYF.

In nucleotides, the CDR3 is TGTGCCAGCAGCGATGAACTGAAAGCTAGCACAGATACGCAGTATTTT. This codes for CASSDELKASTDTQYF. The J gene is TRBJ2-3, the V gene TRBV5-4; D gene ambiguous. The CDR3 has 16 amino acids. Trimming removed 4 bases at V and 0 bases at J, with 15 bases between. Per the germline V gene, CDR1 is SGHNT and CDR2 is YYREEE (reference sequence).